The 27 T cell receptor beta chains below come from one sample, sequenced in a study of T cells in tuberculosis. Cells were sorted from thawed PBMC rested overnight and stained with GMM-loaded CD1B tetramer, viability dye and anti-CD3. CD1B tetramers were loaded with Rhodococcus equi-derived C32 glucose monomycolate. TCRdb keeps only in-frame clones here, not all; method: immunoSEQ multiplex PCR. The sample contains approximately 59,000 clones, approximately 81% of which appear only once. Specimen: CD1b-GMM tetramer-negative cells sorted from PBMCs. Receptors were obtained from an adult woman with latent tuberculosis.

The chain links TRBV7-8 to TRBJ1-1, with TRBD1 matching 9 bases. Germline assignment: CDR1 SGHVS and CDR2 FQNEAQ. This CDR3 has 18 residues. Trimming cost V 2 bases and J 3 bases; bases outside gene matches: 13. CDR3 in amino acids: CASSLHLGQGIRDTEAFF. The DNA for the CDR3 is TGTGCCAGCAGCTTACACCTGGGACAGGGAATACGGGACACTGAAGCTTTCTTT.

This chain uses TRBV5-3 with TRBJ1-4, with D unclear. TRBV5-3 has ORF status, its function being uncertain. Between the trimmed V and J ends, which lost 6 bases and 6 bases, there was a span of 27 bases. The CDR3 length is 18 residues. Here the CDR3 reads CARIPPGMCLVVDEKLFF. The CDR3 coding sequence is TGTGCCAGAATCCCACCGGGAATGTGCCTTGTTGTAGATGAAAAACTGTTTTTT.

This chain connects TRBV9 to TRBJ2-5; maybe TRBD1 (5 bases). With 0 bases removed from V and 2 bases from J, the gap between germline ends came to 23 bases. The germline CDR1 and CDR2 sequences are SGDLS and YYNGEE. The CDR3 extends over 19 amino acids. CDR3 residues: CASSVGPNWGGGHQETQYF. DNA for the CDR3: TGTGCCAGCAGCGTAGGGCCGAATTGGGGCGGTGGTCATCAAGAGACCCAGTACTTC.

The chain employs TRBV7-6 and TRBJ2-5; 8 bases align to TRBD2. CDR1 SGHVS and CDR2 FNYEAQ come from the germline V gene. The CDR3 has 18 amino acids. V was clipped by 1 base and J by 9 bases; unmatched bases: 19. This CDR3 reads CASSLGRDTSGPQGAQYF. In DNA, the CDR3 is TGTGCCAGCAGCTTAGGAAGGGATACTAGCGGCCCCCAGGGAGCCCAGTACTTC. Complete variable domain (other parts from reference TRBV7-6 and TRBJ2-5): GAGVSQSPRYKVTKRGQDVALRCDPISGHVSLYWYRQALGQGPEFLTYFNYEAQQDKSGLPNDRFSAERPEGSISTLTIQRTEQRDSAMYRCASSLGRDTSGPQGAQYFGPGTRLLVL.

This clone was found once. The V gene is TRBV6-6, the J gene TRBJ2-1, with 7 bases that match TRBD2. CDR1 MNHNY and CDR2 SVGAGI come from the germline V gene (reference sequence). There are 15 residues in the CDR3. The V and J ends lost 6 bases and 1 base, in that order; junction bases with no gene match: 6. The CDR3 DNA reads TGTGCCAGCAGGGGGGGGAGCGGATCCTACAATGAGCAGTTCTTC. This encodes CASRGGSGSYNEQFF.

This chain joins TRBV27 and TRBJ1-1; 8 bases are shared with TRBD1. Germline CDR1 and CDR2: MNHEY and SMNVEV (reference sequence). Germline trimming cut 5 bases from V and 1 base from J; bases unmatched to any gene: 9. The CDR3 length is 16 residues. The CDR3 DNA reads as TGTGCCAGCAGTCCTTTCGGACAGGGCCCGAACACTGAAGCTTTCTTT. This sequence encodes CASSPFGQGPNTEAFF.

In regard to this clone: Sequence at one end of the junction differs from germline and may be a read error. This sequence joins TRBV7-8 and TRBJ2-7; D is unclear. The length of the CDR3 is 11 residues. The germline V gene encodes CDR1 SGHVS and CDR2 FQNEAQ. The CDR3 here is CASSYSDEQYF. CDR3 nucleotide sequence: TGTGCCAGCAGCTACTCCGACGAGCAGTACTTC.

This clone has a handful of counts. V usage is TRBV7-8 and J usage is TRBJ2-7, with a weak D call TRBD2 (5 bases). This CDR3 region has 16 residues. Germline CDR1 and CDR2: SGHVS and FQNEAQ. V shed 0 bases and J shed 0 bases, with 12 bases lying between them. The CDR3 nucleotides are TGTGCCAGCAGCTTAGCCCCGGGTAGCGCCTCCTACGAGCAGTACTTC. Encoded protein: CASSLAPGSASYEQYF.

V and J are TRBV9 and TRBJ2-3; tentatively, D is TRBD2 (6 bases). V was shortened by 7 bases and J by 0 bases, with 12 bases between the two germline ends. CDR1 is SGDLS and CDR2 is YYNGEE in the germline V gene. The CDR3 spans 14 residues. CDR3 sequence (DNA): TGTGCCAGCTGGAGGGCCCCTAGCACAGATACGCAGTATTTT. The encoded protein is CASWRAPSTDTQYF.

The rearrangement uses TRBV9 and TRBJ2-5; 8 nucleotides match TRBD2. V lost 2 bases and J lost 3; bases outside the gene matches: 6. The germline V gene encodes CDR1 SGDLS and CDR2 YYNGEE. This CDR3 region has 15 residues. The CDR3 spells CASSVLGSGKETQYF. The CDR3 DNA is TGTGCCAGCAGCGTCTTGGGTAGCGGGAAAGAGACCCAGTACTTC.

The gene calls are TRBV5-1 and TRBJ2-1; 8 nucleotides align to TRBD2. V lost 3 bases and J lost 6; bases outside the gene matches: 2. The CDR3 spans 13 residues. The germline V gene has CDR1 SGHRS and CDR2 YFSETQ. CDR3 sequence reads: CASSSGGVNEQFF. Here the CDR3 DNA reads TGCGCCAGCAGCTCGGGAGGGGTCAATGAGCAGTTCTTC.

This clone occurred once. The J gene is TRBJ2-7, the V gene TRBV29-1; D may be TRBD2 (5 bases). V lost 6 bases and J 0 bases, leaving 12 bases between the germline ends. This CDR3 has 13 amino acids. Germline lookup yields CDR1 SQVTM and CDR2 ANQGSEA. CDR3 residues: CSVSRGSSYEQYF. The CDR3 nucleotides are TGCAGCGTCTCTAGAGGGAGCTCCTACGAGCAGTACTTC.

The rearrangement uses TRBV28 and TRBJ1-3, with D unresolved. V was trimmed by 4 bases and J by 0 bases, leaving 13 bases between them. Germline V gene lookup returns CDR1 MDHEN and CDR2 SYDVKM. The CDR3 runs 16 residues. CDR3 nucleotides: TGTGCCAGCAGTTCGATCAGTCGGGTCTCTGGAAACACCATATATTTT. Translation: CASSSISRVSGNTIYF.

The chain combines TRBV10-3 with TRBJ2-1; 7 positions match TRBD2. The CDR3 extends over 16 amino acids. V was pared by 6 bases and J by 5 bases, with 13 bases of the junction left unmatched. Germline V gene data show CDR1 as ENHRY and CDR2 as SYGVKD. CDR3 sequence (DNA): TGTGCCATCAGGGGGGGGGACTTGGCCAGGGACAATGAGCAGTTCTTC. It translates to CAIRGGDLARDNEQFF.

This chain links TRBV4-3 with TRBJ1-2; D gene ambiguous. CDR1 and CDR2 from the germline V gene are LGHNA and YSLEER. The CDR3 has 15 residues. V was cut by 0 bases and J by 7 bases, with 15 bases left in between. CDR3 sequence: CASSQERVEDGGYTF. The CDR3 DNA follows: TGCGCCAGCAGCCAAGAGAGGGTTGAGGATGGTGGCTACACCTTC.

The chain's CDR3 is CASSPGGRANEKLFF. Here the CDR3 DNA reads TGTGCCAGCAGTCCCGGGGGGAGAGCTAATGAAAAACTGTTTTTT. The rearrangement uses TRBV6-5 and TRBJ1-4; D is perhaps TRBD1 (5 bases). The CDR3 totals 15 residues. The germline gives CDR1 MNHEY, CDR2 SVGAGI. V was pared by 5 bases and J by 3 bases, with 13 bases between.

The CDR3 region is CARSLSQTGQGDTQYF. CDR3 coding DNA: TGTGCCAGAAGCTTGTCCCAGACCGGGCAGGGAGATACGCAGTATTTT. The gene calls are TRBV5-3 and TRBJ2-3; TRBD1 is a possible D gene (5 bases). TRBV5-3 is an open reading frame, and its role is uncertain. Trimming took off 1 base at V and 5 bases at J, with 17 bases between the two ends. The CDR3 length is 16 residues.

The rearrangement links TRBV7-2 to TRBJ2-7, with 7 nucleotides matching TRBD1. CDR3 length equals 13 residues. Per germline, CDR1 SGHTA and CDR2 FQGNSA. V lost 5 bases to trimming and J lost 0 bases; unmatched junction nucleotides: 1. As DNA, the CDR3 is TGTGCCAGCAGCCGACAGGGCTCCTACGAGCAGTACTTC. This translates into CASSRQGSYEQYF.

The chain joins TRBV2 to TRBJ2-2, with a possible D match to TRBD1 (5 bases). V dropped 6 bases and J dropped 1 base, with 9 bases sitting between them. Germline V gene lookup returns CDR1 SNHLY and CDR2 FYNNEI. The CDR3 runs 14 residues. CDR3 protein: CASRGPENTGELFF. The CDR3 coding sequence is TGTGCCAGCAGGGGGCCGGAGAACACCGGGGAGCTGTTTTTT.

V gene TRBV5-1 combines with J gene TRBJ2-7, with 7 bases fitting TRBD1. The V gene end was trimmed by 0 bases and the J gene end by 2 bases; junction bases not matched to a gene: 5. Germline V gene sequence: CDR1 SGHRS, CDR2 YFSETQ. The CDR3 has 15 amino acids. CDR3 sequence reads: CASSLGTGVAYEQYF. CDR3 DNA sequence: TGCGCCAGCAGCTTGGGGACAGGTGTCGCCTACGAGCAGTACTTC.

The chain recombines TRBV2 with TRBJ2-2; 7 positions match TRBD2. CDR3 length: 15 amino acids. The V and J ends lost 7 bases and 3 bases, in that order; junction bases with no gene match: 8. The V gene's germline CDR1 is SNHLY and CDR2 FYNNEI. Here the CDR3 reads CASKRDRGDTGELFF. The CDR3 DNA reads TGTGCCAGCAAGAGGGACCGGGGGGACACCGGGGAGCTGTTTTTT.

The rearrangement links TRBV5-1 to TRBJ1-5; D not certain. This CDR3 spans 13 amino acids. Germline values: CDR1 SGHRS, CDR2 YFSETQ. Trimming cost V 4 bases and J 3 bases, with 8 bases left between them. The CDR3 spells CASSLGPNQPQHF. DNA of the CDR3: TGCGCCAGCAGCCTTGGCCCCAATCAGCCCCAGCATTTT. Supplemented by reference TRBV5-1 and TRBJ1-5, the full variable domain reads KAGVTQTPRYLIKTRGQQVTLSCSPISGHRSVSWYQQTPGQGLQFLFEYFSETQRNKGNFPGRFSGRQFSNSRSEMNVSTLELGDSALYLCASSLGPNQPQHFGDGTRLSIL.

The chain combines TRBV11-2 with TRBJ2-7; D unclear. V was trimmed by 5 bases and J by 3 bases, leaving 11 bases between them. CDR3 length equals 13 residues. The germline V gene encodes CDR1 SGHAT and CDR2 FQNNGV. The CDR3 DNA reads as TGTGCCAGCAGCCTAACCACCTACTACGAGCAGTACTTC. This encodes CASSLTTYYEQYF.

The J gene is TRBJ2-7, the V gene TRBV7-2, with TRBD1 matching 9 bases. The J segment lost 2 bases and the V segment lost 5 bases, leaving 7 bases of the junction unmatched. The CDR3 totals 15 residues. Germline V lookup: CDR1 SGHTA, CDR2 FQGNSA. In DNA form, the CDR3 reads TGTGCCAGCAGCGTCGTTGGGACAGGGACCTACGAGCAGTACTTC. This gives the protein CASSVVGTGTYEQYF. The full variable domain, in which reference TRBV7-2 and TRBJ2-7 provide the parts outside the CDR3, is GAGVSQSPSNKVTEKGKDVELRCDPISGHTALYWYRQSLGQGLEFLIYFQGNSAPDKSGLPSDRFSAERTGGSVSTLTIQRTQQEDSAVYLCASSVVGTGTYEQYFGPGTRLTVT.

This sequence joins TRBV5-1 and TRBJ2-3; no clear D gene. The length of the CDR3 is 15 residues. The ends were cut back, 0 bases at V and 1 base at J, with 9 bases in the middle. Germline lookup yields CDR1 SGHRS and CDR2 YFSETQ. CDR3 DNA: TGCGCCAGCAGCTTGGGCGGCATGGGCACAGATACGCAGTATTTT. Protein: CASSLGGMGTDTQYF.

This clone was detected once. This chain connects TRBV6-1 to TRBJ1-5; D call uncertain. The CDR3 covers 15 residues. Trimming took 5 bases from V and 7 from J, leaving 18 bases between them. CDR1 and CDR2 from the germline V gene are MNHNS and SASEGT. The CDR3 loop reads CASSSRGFLSQPQHF. The DNA for the CDR3 is TGTGCCAGCAGTTCGCGGGGTTTCTTATCGCAGCCCCAGCATTTT.

This clone was seen only a few times. The J gene is TRBJ1-6, the V gene TRBV10-2; D may be TRBD1 (5 bases). V lost 5 bases to trimming and J lost 5 bases, with 16 bases between them. This CDR3 is built from 16 residues. Germline CDR1 reads WSHSY; CDR2 reads SAAADI. In nucleotides, the CDR3 is TGCGCCAGCAGTTCAGGGATCGCCGCAAATAATTCACCCCTCCACTTT. Residues: CASSSGIAANNSPLHF.